The 2 T cell receptor beta chains reported below all come from one sample, sequenced in a study of shared clonotypes between healthy human individuals. The method was immunoSEQ multiplex PCR; TCRdb's version includes in-frame clones alone and lacks a portion of them. The table lists 550,000 to 850,000 clones, 55% to 80% of them singletons. Source material: memory CD4+ T cells sorted from blood. The subset: CD45RA-negative fraction. These receptors all stem from a woman between 25 and 40 years old in good health.

V gene TRBV5-8 combines with J gene TRBJ2-7, with TRBD2 identical over 9 bases. J was trimmed by 2 bases and V by 2 bases; bases with no gene match: 8. The CDR3 runs 16 residues. The germline V gene has CDR1 SGHTS and CDR2 YDEGEE. The DNA of the CDR3 is TGTGCCAGCAGCTTTAGCGGGAGCGTCGACCCCTACGAGCAGTACTTC. It yields the protein CASSFSGSVDPYEQYF.

This clone was seen repeatedly, ten times or more. This chain joins TRBV7-2 and TRBJ2-3, with D perhaps being TRBD1 or TRBD2 (5 bases each). V lost 0 bases, J lost 2 bases, and 18 bases lay in between. CDR1 and CDR2 from the germline V gene are SGHTA and FQGNSA. This CDR3 spans 18 amino acids. CDR3 in amino acids: CASSLAGTNKGSTDTQYF. The CDR3 nucleotides read TGTGCCAGCAGCTTAGCGGGGACCAACAAAGGGTCCACAGATACGCAGTATTTT. Using reference TRBV7-2 and TRBJ2-3 for the parts outside the CDR3, the full variable domain is GAGVSQSPSNKVTEKGKDVELRCDPISGHTALYWYRQSLGQGLEFLIYFQGNSAPDKSGLPSDRFSAERTGGSVSTLTIQRTQQEDSAVYLCASSLAGTNKGSTDTQYFGPGTRLTVL.